One sample yielded the 9 T cell receptor beta chains listed below, sequenced in a study of blood T cell repertoires in COVID-19. The assay was immunoSEQ multiplex PCR, and TCRdb's table has in-frame clones only and misses some. The profile shows approximately 500,000 clones, approximately 89% of them singletons. The sample comprised peripheral blood. The receptors stem from a young man with COVID-19, enrolled during active disease.

The chain is built from TRBV9 and TRBJ2-3; TRBD2 is a possible D gene (7 bases). V dropped 7 bases and J dropped 5 bases, with 20 bases sitting between them. The germline gives CDR1 SGDLS, CDR2 YYNGEE. The CDR3 is 15 residues long. The CDR3 nucleotides are TGTGCCAGCCAATCTTACGGGGGGCTGAAAGATACGCAGTATTTT. Its translation: CASQSYGGLKDTQYF. Together with reference TRBV9 and TRBJ2-3, the CDR3 gives the full variable domain: DSGVTQTPKHLITATGQRVTLRCSPRSGDLSVYWYQQSLDQGLQFLIQYYNGEERAKGNILERFSAQQFPDLHSELNLSSLELGDSALYFCASQSYGGLKDTQYFGPGTRLTVL.

The CDR3 region is CARLESYEQFF. In nucleotides, the CDR3 is TGTGCCAGACTAGAGAGCTATGAGCAGTTCTTC. The chain carries TRBV12-3 or TRBV12-4 and TRBJ2-1, with D possibly matching TRBD2 (5 bases). This CDR3 is 11 amino acids long. V lost 9 bases and J 8 bases, leaving 11 bases between the germline ends.

V usage is TRBV5-8 and J usage is TRBJ2-3; TRBD1 matches at 7 bases. The germline CDR1 and CDR2 sequences are SGHTS and YDEGEE. This CDR3 spans 11 amino acids. Losses at the gene ends were 0 bases for V and 11 bases for J; bases not matched to a gene: 0. The CDR3, as DNA: TGTGCCAGCAGCTTGGGACAGGGGCAGTATTTT. This encodes CASSLGQGQYF.

The rearrangement uses TRBV11-2 and TRBJ2-1; TRBD2 matches at 7 bases. Trimming at V came to 5 bases and at J to 7 bases, leaving 11 bases not matched to a gene. CDR1 and CDR2 from the germline V gene are SGHAT and FQNNGV. The CDR3 contains 15 residues. The CDR3 region is CASSPGTTRQNEQFF. The CDR3 region has the DNA TGTGCCAGCAGCCCCGGGACTACCCGACAGAATGAGCAGTTCTTC. Full variable domain (outside the CDR3, taken from reference TRBV11-2 and TRBJ2-1): EAGVAQSPRYKIIEKRQSVAFWCNPISGHATLYWYQQILGQGPKLLIQFQNNGVVDDSQLPKDRFSAERLKGVDSTLKIQPAKLEDSAVYLCASSPGTTRQNEQFFGPGTRLTVL.

Comments on this clone: Being one base from a much bigger clone, this may be a read error. The CDR3 bases are TGTGCCAGCAGAGGGACAGGGGCCTACGAGCAGTACTTC. This codes for CASRGTGAYEQYF. V and J are TRBV6-5 and TRBJ2-7, with 10 bases that match TRBD1. CDR3 size: 13 residues. J gave up 2 bases and V 6 bases, and 1 base lay outside the gene matches. Per the germline V gene, CDR1 is MNHEY and CDR2 is SVGAGI.

This chain uses TRBV5-8 with TRBJ2-3; TRBD1 matches at 9 bases. In germline, CDR1 is SGHTS, CDR2 YDEGEE. V lost 2 bases, J lost 2 bases, and 9 bases stayed unmatched. This CDR3 contains 17 residues. The CDR3 region has the DNA TGTGCCAGCAGCTTTACTCCGGGACAGGGATTCACAGATACGCAGTATTTT. This translates into CASSFTPGQGFTDTQYF.

The chain uses TRBV9 and TRBJ1-3; D might be TRBD1 (6 bases). V dropped 0 bases and J dropped 4 bases, with 17 bases sitting between them. The CDR3 runs 17 residues. The germline CDR1 and CDR2 sequences are SGDLS and YYNGEE. CDR3 residues: CASSVGPGRGTGNTIYF. CDR3 sequence (DNA): TGTGCCAGCAGCGTAGGTCCGGGCAGGGGAACCGGAAACACCATATATTTT.

This clone was found a few times. The chain employs TRBV6-5 and TRBJ2-3; the match to TRBD1 covers 8 bases. The CDR3 consists of 15 residues. Germline V gene sequence: CDR1 MNHEY, CDR2 SVGAGI. V was pared by 8 bases and J by 0 bases, with 7 bases of the junction left unmatched. In nucleotides, the CDR3 is TGTGCCAGCGACTCGGGACAGGCTAGCACAGATACGCAGTATTTT. This gives the protein CASDSGQASTDTQYF.

The chain carries TRBV14 and TRBJ2-5; 8 nucleotides agree with TRBD2. Germline V gene lookup returns CDR1 SGHDN and CDR2 FVKESK. With V trimmed by 5 bases and J by 5 bases, 10 bases remained unmatched. The CDR3 extends over 15 amino acids. The CDR3 sequence: CASSGLAGLAETQYF. The CDR3 nucleotides are TGTGCCAGCAGCGGCTTAGCGGGGTTAGCGGAGACCCAGTACTTC.